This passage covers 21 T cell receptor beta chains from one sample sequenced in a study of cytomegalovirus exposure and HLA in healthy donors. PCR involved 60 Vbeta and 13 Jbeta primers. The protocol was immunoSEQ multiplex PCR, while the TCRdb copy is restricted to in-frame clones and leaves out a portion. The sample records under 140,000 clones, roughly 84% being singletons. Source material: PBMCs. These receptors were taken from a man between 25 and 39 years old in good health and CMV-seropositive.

DNA for the CDR3: TGTGCCAGTAGTAGGGGGACTAGCACCTACGAGCAGTACTTC. It yields the protein CASSRGTSTYEQYF. The chain joins TRBV19 to TRBJ2-7, with 9 bases identical to TRBD2. V lost 4 bases and J lost 2; bases outside the gene matches: 3. CDR3 size: 14 residues. Looked up from germline, CDR1 is LNHDA and CDR2 is SQIVND (reference sequence).

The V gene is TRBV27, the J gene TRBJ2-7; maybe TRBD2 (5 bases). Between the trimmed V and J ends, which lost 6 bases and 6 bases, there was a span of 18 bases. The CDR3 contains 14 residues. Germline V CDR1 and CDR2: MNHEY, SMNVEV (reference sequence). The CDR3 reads CASSPFLRGSEQYF. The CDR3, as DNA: TGTGCCAGCAGCCCCTTTCTCCGGGGATCCGAGCAGTACTTC.

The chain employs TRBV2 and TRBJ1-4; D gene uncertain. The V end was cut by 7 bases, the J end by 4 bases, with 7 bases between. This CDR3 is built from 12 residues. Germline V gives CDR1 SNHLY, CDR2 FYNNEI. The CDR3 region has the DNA TGTGCCAGCACTACTCTTAATGAAAAACTGTTTTTT. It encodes CASTTLNEKLFF.

The CDR3 bases are TGTGCCAGCAGTCCGGGGACAGGGGGCGGAGGTCAGCCCCAGCATTTT. This translates into CASSPGTGGGGQPQHF. The chain carries TRBV2 and TRBJ1-5, with TRBD1 matching over 12 bases. The J segment lost 6 bases and the V segment lost 5 bases, leaving 8 bases of the junction unmatched. Germline CDR1 reads SNHLY; CDR2 reads FYNNEI. This CDR3 spans 16 amino acids.

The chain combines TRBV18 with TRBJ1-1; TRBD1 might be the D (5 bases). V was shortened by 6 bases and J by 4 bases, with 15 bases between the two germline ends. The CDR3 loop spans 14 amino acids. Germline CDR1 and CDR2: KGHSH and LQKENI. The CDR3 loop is CASSPWVGLTEAFF. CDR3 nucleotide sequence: TGTGCCAGCTCCCCCTGGGTGGGGCTCACTGAAGCTTTCTTT.

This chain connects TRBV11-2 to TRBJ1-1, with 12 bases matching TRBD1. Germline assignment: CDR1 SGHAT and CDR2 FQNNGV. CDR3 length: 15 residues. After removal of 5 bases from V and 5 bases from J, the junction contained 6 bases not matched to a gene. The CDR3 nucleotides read TGTGCCAGCAGCCAAGGGACAGGGGGCGTAACTGAAGCTTTCTTT. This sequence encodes CASSQGTGGVTEAFF.

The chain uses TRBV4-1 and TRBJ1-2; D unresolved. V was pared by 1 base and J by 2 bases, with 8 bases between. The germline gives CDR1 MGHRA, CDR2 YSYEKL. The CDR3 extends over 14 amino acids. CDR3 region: CASSQGAANYGYTF. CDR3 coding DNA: TGCGCCAGCAGCCAAGGGGCAGCCAACTATGGCTACACCTTC.

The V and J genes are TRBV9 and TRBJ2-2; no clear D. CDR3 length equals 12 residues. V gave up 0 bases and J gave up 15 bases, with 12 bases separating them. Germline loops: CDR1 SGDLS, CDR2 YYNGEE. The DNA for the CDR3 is TGTGCCAGCAGCGTAGTATCGAACAGAATGTTTTTT. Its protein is CASSVVSNRMFF.

The CDR3 reads CASSPPSPEQYF. CDR3 in DNA: TGTGCCAGCAGTCCCCCCTCCCCCGAGCAGTACTTC. V usage is TRBV6-6 and J usage is TRBJ2-7; no reliable D call. The germline CDR1 and CDR2 sequences are MNHNY and SVGAGI (reference sequence). The V end was cut by 5 bases, the J end by 6 bases, with 11 bases between. The CDR3 is made up of 12 amino acids.

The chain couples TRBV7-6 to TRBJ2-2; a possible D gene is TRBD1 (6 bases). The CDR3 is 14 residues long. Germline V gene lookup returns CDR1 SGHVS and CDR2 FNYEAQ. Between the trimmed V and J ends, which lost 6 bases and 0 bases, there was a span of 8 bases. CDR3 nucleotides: TGTGCCAGCAGGCGGACAGCGAACACCGGGGAGCTGTTTTTT. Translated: CASRRTANTGELFF.

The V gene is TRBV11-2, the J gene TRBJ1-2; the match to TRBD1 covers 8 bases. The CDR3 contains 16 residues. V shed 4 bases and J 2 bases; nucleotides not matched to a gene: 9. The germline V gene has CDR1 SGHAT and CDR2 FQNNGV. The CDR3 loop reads CASSSSPQGANYGYTF. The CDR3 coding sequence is TGTGCCAGCAGCTCCAGCCCTCAGGGGGCCAACTATGGCTACACCTTC.

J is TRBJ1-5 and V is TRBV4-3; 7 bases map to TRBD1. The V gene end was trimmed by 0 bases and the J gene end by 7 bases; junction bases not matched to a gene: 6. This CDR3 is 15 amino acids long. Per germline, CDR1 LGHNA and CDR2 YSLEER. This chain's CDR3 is CASSQEQGRGQPQHF. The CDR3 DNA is TGCGCCAGCAGCCAAGAACAGGGGAGAGGGCAGCCCCAGCATTTT.

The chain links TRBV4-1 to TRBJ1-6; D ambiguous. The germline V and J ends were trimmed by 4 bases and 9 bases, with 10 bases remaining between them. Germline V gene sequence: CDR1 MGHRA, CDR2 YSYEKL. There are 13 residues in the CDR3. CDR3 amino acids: CASSPLPVSPLHF. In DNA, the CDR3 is TGCGCCAGCAGCCCCCTCCCTGTTTCACCCCTCCACTTT.

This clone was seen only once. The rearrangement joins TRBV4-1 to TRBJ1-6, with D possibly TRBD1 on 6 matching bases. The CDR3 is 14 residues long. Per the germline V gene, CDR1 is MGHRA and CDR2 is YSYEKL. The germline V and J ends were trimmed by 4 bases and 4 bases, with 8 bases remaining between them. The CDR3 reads CASSRGTYNSPLHF. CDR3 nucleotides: TGCGCCAGCAGCCGGGGGACATATAATTCACCCCTCCACTTT.

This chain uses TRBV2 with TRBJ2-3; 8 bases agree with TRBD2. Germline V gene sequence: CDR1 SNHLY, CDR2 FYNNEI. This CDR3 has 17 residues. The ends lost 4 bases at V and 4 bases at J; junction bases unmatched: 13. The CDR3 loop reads CASSGPIRLARADTQYF. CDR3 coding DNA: TGTGCCAGCAGTGGACCGATAAGACTAGCGCGAGCAGATACGCAGTATTTT. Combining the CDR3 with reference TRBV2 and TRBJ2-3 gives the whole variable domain EPEVTQTPSHQVTQMGQEVILRCVPISNHLYFYWYRQILGQKVEFLVSFYNNEISEKSEIFDDQFSVERPDGSNFTLKIRSTKLEDSAMYFCASSGPIRLARADTQYFGPGTRLTVL.

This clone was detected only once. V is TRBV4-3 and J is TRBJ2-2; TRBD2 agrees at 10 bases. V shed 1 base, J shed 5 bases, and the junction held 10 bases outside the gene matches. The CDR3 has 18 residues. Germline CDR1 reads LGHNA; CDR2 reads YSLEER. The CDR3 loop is CASSQVLSPSGGTGELFF. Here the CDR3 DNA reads TGCGCCAGCAGCCAAGTTCTATCCCCTAGCGGGGGAACCGGGGAGCTGTTTTTT.

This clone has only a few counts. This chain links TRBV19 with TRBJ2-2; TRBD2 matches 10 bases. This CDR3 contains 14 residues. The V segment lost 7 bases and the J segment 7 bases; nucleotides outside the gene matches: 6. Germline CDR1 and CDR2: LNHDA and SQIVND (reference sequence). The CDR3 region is CASMSGGAGGELFF. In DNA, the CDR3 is TGTGCCAGTATGAGCGGGGGGGCTGGCGGGGAGCTGTTTTTT.

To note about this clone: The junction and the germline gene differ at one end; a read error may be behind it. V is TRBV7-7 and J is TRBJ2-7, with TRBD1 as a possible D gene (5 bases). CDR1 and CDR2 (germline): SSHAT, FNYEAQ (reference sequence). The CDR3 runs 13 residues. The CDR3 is CASSLVAGHEQYF. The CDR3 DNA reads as TGTGCTAGCAGCTTAGTAGCAGGGCACGAGCAGTACTTC.

CDR3 nucleotide sequence: TGTGCCAGCAGCTTACGGGGGTACGAGCAGTACTTC. Protein: CASSLRGYEQYF. V is TRBV13 and J is TRBJ2-7, with a tentative D call TRBD2 (6 bases). V lost 2 bases to trimming and J lost 4 bases, with 6 bases between them. CDR1 is PRHDT and CDR2 is FYEKMQ in the germline V gene (reference sequence). There are 12 residues in the CDR3.

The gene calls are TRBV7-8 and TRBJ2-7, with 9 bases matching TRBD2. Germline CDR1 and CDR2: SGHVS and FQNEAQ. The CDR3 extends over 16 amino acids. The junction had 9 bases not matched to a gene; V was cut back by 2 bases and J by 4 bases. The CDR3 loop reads CASSLLGGGGKYEQYF. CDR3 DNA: TGTGCCAGCAGCTTACTCGGCGGGGGGGGCAAATACGAGCAGTACTTC.

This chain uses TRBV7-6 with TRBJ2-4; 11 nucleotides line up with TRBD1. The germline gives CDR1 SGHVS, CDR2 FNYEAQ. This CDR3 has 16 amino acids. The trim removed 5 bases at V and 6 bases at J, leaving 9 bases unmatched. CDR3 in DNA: TGTGCCAGCAGCCCCGGGGACAGGGGGGTTACAAACATTCAGTACTTC. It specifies CASSPGDRGVTNIQYF.